A selection of T cell receptor beta chains follows, all from one sample in a study of vaccination and CD4 T cells after COVID-19. The antigens of these receptors remain unknown. TCRdb used MiXCR to reprocess the PCR reads, holding one entry per CDR3 protein. This table holds 11,000 or so distinct CDR3 sequences, less than 55% found once. Sequences were obtained from CD4+ T cells from blood, cultured in vitro. The receptors here all came from a human donor who had recovered from COVID-19. Each CDR3 is given without its conserved first and last residue.

j_call v_call cdr3_aa
TRBJ2-5 TRBV5-4 ASSFGGGVKETQY
TRBJ1-2 TRBV30 AWGDGHYGYT
TRBJ2-5 TRBV10-3 AISESGAPGTQY
TRBJ2-5 TRBV6-1 AGRWGAETQY
TRBJ1-2 TRBV7-2 ASSSGQGGGYT
TRBJ1-2 TRBV25-1 ASRDSPNHYGYT
TRBJ2-3 TRBV6-1 ASRTGQTSGTQY
TRBJ2-3 TRBV6-2/TRBV6-3 ASSYRSAPSTDTQY
TRBJ1-1 TRBV5-4 ASSRGQGPANTEAF
TRBJ2-3 TRBV24-1 ATSDLFSSDTQY
TRBJ2-7 TRBV21-1 ASSKGLAPPKNSSYEQY
TRBJ2-7 TRBV30 AWSASGVEQY
TRBJ2-7 TRBV11-2 ASSPAYEQY
TRBJ1-1 TRBV5-1 ASSSGTGSEAF
TRBJ2-3 TRBV2 ASKDRWGTDTQY
TRBJ2-7 TRBV5-1 ASSFTVSYEQY
TRBJ2-1 TRBV27 ASRAVPQEGEQF
TRBJ1-6 TRBV10-3 AVSMKEQGAFNSPLH
TRBJ1-2 TRBV12-3/TRBV12-4 ASSPGQGLEGGYT
TRBJ1-3 TRBV30 AWSAQGRNTIY
TRBJ2-7 TRBV7-2 ASSLVTGSYEQY
TRBJ2-3 TRBV20-1 SADQIAGSTDTQY
TRBJ2-2 TRBV6-2/TRBV6-3 ASKGGDYNTGELF
TRBJ2-5 TRBV10-3 AISGGAGETQY
TRBJ1-2 TRBV5-1 ASSFETGLYGYT
TRBJ2-5 TRBV11-2 ASSSSVYQETQY
TRBJ1-2 TRBV6-1 ASKTDRGHYGYT
TRBJ1-2 TRBV30 AWRRRGIDYGYT
TRBJ2-5 TRBV27 ASSLGRRETQY
TRBJ2-3 TRBV20-1 SAFLVGGGGFNTDTQY
TRBJ1-2 TRBV10-3 AISLGPGHGYT
TRBJ2-7 TRBV20-1 SAPRTDWAYGHEQY
TRBJ1-2 TRBV3-1 ASSPKQGASGYT
TRBJ1-5 TRBV10-3 AISESISNQPQH
TRBJ1-1 TRBV9 ASSPTGTGEAF
TRBJ1-5 TRBV7-9 ASSLAGDSNQPQH
TRBJ1-2 TRBV12-2 ASRPKQGAASGYT
TRBJ1-1 TRBV5-6 ATTITDGFMNTEAF
TRBJ1-2 TRBV5-4 ASSPGTEKTYGYT
TRBJ2-1 TRBV20-1 SARQSGMSSYNEQF
TRBJ1-3 TRBV7-6 ASSTGTGGNTIY
TRBJ2-3 TRBV19 ASSTNVDTQY
TRBJ2-2 TRBV21-1 ASSKHSSQGTGELF
TRBJ1-1 TRBV20-1 SARNRGPTEAF
TRBJ2-7 TRBV18 ASSPPVAGVYEQY
TRBJ2-1 TRBV20-1 SATRDGDYWSSYNEQF
TRBJ2-3 TRBV24-1 ATSAGPPTDTQY
TRBJ1-1 TRBV7-9 ASSLALSYTEAF
TRBJ2-5 TRBV11-2 ASSTRGGTQY
TRBJ2-3 TRBV6-1 ASRGQRTSGFWVTQY
TRBJ1-6 TRBV2 ASSGSVQYNSPLH
TRBJ2-5 TRBV24-1 ATSDFRGVETQY
TRBJ1-2 TRBV7-9 ASSPRRNRANYGYT
TRBJ1-2 TRBV6-5 ASSYSEGVNYGYT
TRBJ1-2 TRBV6-2/TRBV6-3 ASSPPTGGRGYT
TRBJ2-1 TRBV12-3/TRBV12-4 ASGGQGYNEQF
TRBJ2-2 TRBV29-1 SVGWGVTGELF
TRBJ1-2 TRBV20-1 SGAGERREGYT
TRBJ2-3 TRBV6-1 ASTKSRSTDTQY
TRBJ1-6 TRBV6-5 ASSSGTGIAGLH